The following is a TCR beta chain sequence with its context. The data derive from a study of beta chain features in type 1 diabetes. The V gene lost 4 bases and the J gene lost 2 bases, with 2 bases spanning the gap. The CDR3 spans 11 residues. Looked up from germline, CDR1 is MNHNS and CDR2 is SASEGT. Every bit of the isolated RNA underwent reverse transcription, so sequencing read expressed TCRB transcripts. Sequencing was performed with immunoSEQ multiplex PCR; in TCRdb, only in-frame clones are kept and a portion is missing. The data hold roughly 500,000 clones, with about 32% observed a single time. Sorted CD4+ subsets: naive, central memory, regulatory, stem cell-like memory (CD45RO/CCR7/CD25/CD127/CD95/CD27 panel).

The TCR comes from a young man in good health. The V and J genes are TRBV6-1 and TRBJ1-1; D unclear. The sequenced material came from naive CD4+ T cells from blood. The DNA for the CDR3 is TGTGCCAGCAGTGTTAACACTGAAGCTTTCTTT. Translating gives CASSVNTEAFF.